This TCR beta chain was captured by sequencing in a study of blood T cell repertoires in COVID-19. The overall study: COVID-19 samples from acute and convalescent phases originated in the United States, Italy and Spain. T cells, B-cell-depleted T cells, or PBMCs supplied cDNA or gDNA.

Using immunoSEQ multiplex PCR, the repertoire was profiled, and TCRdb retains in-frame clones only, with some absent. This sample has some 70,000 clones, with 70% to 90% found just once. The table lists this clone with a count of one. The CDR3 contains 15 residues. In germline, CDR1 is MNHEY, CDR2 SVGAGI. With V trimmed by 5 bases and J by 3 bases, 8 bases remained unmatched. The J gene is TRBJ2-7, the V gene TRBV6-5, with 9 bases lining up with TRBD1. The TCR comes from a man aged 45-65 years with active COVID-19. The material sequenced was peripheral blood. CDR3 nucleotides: TGTGCCAGCAGTAGGGGGACAGGGACTTACTACGAGCAGTACGTC. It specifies CASSRGTGTYYEQYV.